Reported below is one T cell receptor (beta chain). The data derive from a study of blood T cell repertoires in COVID-19. Across the study: PBMCs, B-cell-depleted T cells, or T cells provided the cDNA or gDNA that made up the material.

Original data processing: Cell counts per sample came from amplifying reference gene primers. The protocol was immunoSEQ multiplex PCR, while the TCRdb copy is restricted to in-frame clones and leaves out a portion. The D gene and trimming were derived from the DNA, and the V and J assignments and clone size from that table. The table includes fewer than 200,000 clones, about 86% detected once. Trimming cost V 3 bases and J 4 bases, with 15 bases left between them. CDR3 length: 15 residues. Germline CDR1 is DFQATT and CDR2 is SNEGSKA (reference sequence). The sample comprised peripheral blood. The J gene is TRBJ1-4, the V gene TRBV20-1; D not certain. The receptor was isolated from a man aged 70-80 years with active or convalescent COVID-19. The CDR3 nucleotides are TGCAGTGCTAGTAGGGAGACAATGGGTAATGAAAAACTGTTTTTT. It codes for CSASRETMGNEKLFF.